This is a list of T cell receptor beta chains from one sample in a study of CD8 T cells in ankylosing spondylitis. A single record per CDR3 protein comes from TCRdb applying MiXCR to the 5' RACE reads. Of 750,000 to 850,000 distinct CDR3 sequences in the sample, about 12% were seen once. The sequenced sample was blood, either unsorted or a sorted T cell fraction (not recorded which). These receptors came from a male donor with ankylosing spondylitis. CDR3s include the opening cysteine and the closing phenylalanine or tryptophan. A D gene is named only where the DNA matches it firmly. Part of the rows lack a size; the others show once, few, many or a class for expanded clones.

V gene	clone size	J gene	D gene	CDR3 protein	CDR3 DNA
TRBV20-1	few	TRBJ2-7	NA	CSASHSTTYEQYF	TGCAGTGCTAGTCACAGTACGACCTACGAGCAGTACTTC
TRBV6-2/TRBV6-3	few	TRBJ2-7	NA	CASTMRGRTYEQYF	TGTGCCAGCACCATGCGGGGCAGAACCTACGAGCAGTACTTC
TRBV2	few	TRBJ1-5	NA	CASKGNNQPQHF	TGTGCCAGCAAAGGGAACAATCAGCCCCAGCATTTT
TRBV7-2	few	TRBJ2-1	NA	CASSLRFEGYNEQFF	TGTGCCAGCAGCTTGCGCTTTGAGGGTTACAATGAGCAGTTCTTC
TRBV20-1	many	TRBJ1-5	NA	CSASPGRSNQPQHF	TGCAGTGCCAGCCCGGGACGGAGCAATCAGCCCCAGCATTTT
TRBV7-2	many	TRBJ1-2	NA	CASSLRTSGGYTF	TGTGCCAGCAGCTTAAGGACATCGGGAGGCTACACCTTC
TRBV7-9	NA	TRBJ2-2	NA	CASSVDSTGELFF	TGTGCCAGCAGCGTGGACAGCACCGGGGAGCTGTTTTTT
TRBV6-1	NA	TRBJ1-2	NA	CASRPWEGHYGYTF	TGTGCCAGCAGGCCTTGGGAGGGGCACTATGGCTACACCTTC
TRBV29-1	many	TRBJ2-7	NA	CSVEREDPYEQYF	TGCAGCGTTGAGAGGGAGGATCCCTACGAGCAGTACTTC
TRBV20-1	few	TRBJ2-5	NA	CSASETAQETQYF	TGCAGTGCTAGTGAGACAGCCCAAGAGACCCAGTACTTC
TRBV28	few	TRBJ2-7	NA	CASSSDPGYYEQYF	TGTGCCAGCAGTTCCGACCCAGGATACTACGAGCAGTACTTC
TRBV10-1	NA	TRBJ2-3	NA	CASSGQGGSDTQYF	TGCGCCAGCAGTGGCCAGGGTGGATCAGATACGCAGTATTTT
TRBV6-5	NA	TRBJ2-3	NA	CASSYSSPGVADTQYF	TGTGCCAGCAGTTACTCGAGTCCGGGAGTAGCAGATACGCAGTATTTT
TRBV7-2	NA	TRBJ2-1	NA	CASSLARVRVVYNEQFF	TGTGCCAGCAGCTTAGCACGGGTGCGGGTTGTTTACAATGAGCAGTTCTTC
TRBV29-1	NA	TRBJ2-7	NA	CSVEEDINGYEQYF	TGCAGCGTTGAAGAGGATATAAACGGATACGAGCAGTACTTC
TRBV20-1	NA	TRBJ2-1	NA	CSARRTPFYNEQFF	TGCAGTGCTAGAAGGACTCCCTTCTACAATGAGCAGTTCTTC
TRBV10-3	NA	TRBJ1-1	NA	CAISDEQTMNTEAFF	TGTGCCATCAGTGACGAACAGACGATGAACACTGAAGCTTTCTTT
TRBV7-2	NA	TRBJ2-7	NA	CASSLAVNYEQYF	TGTGCCAGCAGCTTAGCAGTGAACTACGAGCAGTACTTC
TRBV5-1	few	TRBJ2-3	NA	CASSKGPRDTQYF	TGCGCCAGCAGCAAGGGACCTCGGGATACGCAGTATTTT
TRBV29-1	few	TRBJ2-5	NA	CSVGGGKQTQYF	TGCAGCGTTGGTGGGGGGAAACAGACCCAGTACTTC
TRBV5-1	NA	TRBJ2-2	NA	CASSLSLANGELFF	TGCGCCAGCAGCTTAAGCCTAGCGAACGGGGAGCTGTTTTTT
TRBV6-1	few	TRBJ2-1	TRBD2	CASTAAGGNNEQFF	TGTGCCAGCACCGCAGCGGGGGGGAACAATGAGCAGTTCTTC
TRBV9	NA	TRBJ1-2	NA	CASSTAAAEGYTF	TGTGCCAGCAGCACTGCGGCGGCGGAGGGCTACACCTTC
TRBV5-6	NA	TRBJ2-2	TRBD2	CASSSPGGPSGELFF	TGTGCCAGCAGCTCTCCGGGAGGGCCCTCCGGGGAGCTGTTTTTT
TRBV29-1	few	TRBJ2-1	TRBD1	CSGGQGRVLEQFF	TGCAGCGGCGGACAGGGGCGGGTCCTCGAGCAGTTCTTC
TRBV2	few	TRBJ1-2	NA	CASTKSTEGYGYTF	TGTGCCAGCACCAAGTCTACCGAGGGATATGGCTACACCTTC
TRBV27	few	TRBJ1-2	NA	CASSRDNYGYTF	TGTGCCAGCAGCCGTGATAACTATGGCTACACCTTC
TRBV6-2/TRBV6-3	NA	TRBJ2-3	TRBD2	CASSYSRLGLAGDQASKTDTQYF	TGTGCCAGCAGTTACTCGCGGTTAGGACTAGCGGGAGACCAGGCGAGCAAGACAGATACGCAGTATTTT
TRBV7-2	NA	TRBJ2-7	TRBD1	CASSLARGPVYEQYF	TGTGCCAGCAGCTTAGCGAGGGGGCCCGTCTACGAGCAGTACTTC
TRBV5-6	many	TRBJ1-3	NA	CASSWGPGDSSGNTIYF	TGTGCCAGCAGCTGGGGGCCCGGAGACTCCTCTGGAAACACCATATATTTT
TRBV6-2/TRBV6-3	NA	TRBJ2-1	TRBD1	CASSLRTGPSYNEQFF	TGTGCCAGCAGCCTCCGGACAGGTCCTTCCTACAATGAGCAGTTCTTC
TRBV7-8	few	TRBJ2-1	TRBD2	CASFRGLAAYNEQFF	TGTGCCAGCTTCAGGGGACTAGCGGCCTACAATGAGCAGTTCTTC
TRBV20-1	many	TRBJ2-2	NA	CSARGEGGANTGELFF	TGCAGTGCTAGAGGGGAAGGGGGTGCGAACACCGGGGAGCTGTTTTTT
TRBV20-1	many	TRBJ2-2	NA	CSARVGPNTGELFF	TGCAGTGCTAGAGTCGGACCTAACACCGGGGAGCTGTTTTTT
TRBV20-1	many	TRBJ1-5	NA	CSARAPLNQPQHF	TGCAGTGCTAGGGCCCCTCTCAATCAGCCCCAGCATTTT
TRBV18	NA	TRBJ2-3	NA	CASSPRQTTDTQYF	TGTGCCAGCTCACCAAGACAGACGACAGATACGCAGTATTTT
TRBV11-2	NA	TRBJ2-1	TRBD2	CASSRRSGRALTYNEQFF	TGTGCCAGCAGCCGACGGAGCGGGAGGGCCCTGACCTACAATGAGCAGTTCTTC
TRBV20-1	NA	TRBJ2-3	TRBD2	CSARGRLAGGTDTQYF	TGCAGTGCACGAGGGCGGCTAGCGGGAGGCACAGATACGCAGTATTTT
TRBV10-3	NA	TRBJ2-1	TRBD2	CAISWPGTSGLNEQFF	TGTGCCATCAGCTGGCCCGGGACTAGCGGCCTCAATGAGCAGTTCTTC
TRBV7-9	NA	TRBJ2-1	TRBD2	CASSLRYGRLNEQFF	TGTGCCAGCAGCTTAAGGTACGGGAGGTTAAATGAGCAGTTCTTC
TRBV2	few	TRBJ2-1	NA	CASSVTTNEQFF	TGTGCCAGCAGTGTCACTACTAATGAGCAGTTCTTC
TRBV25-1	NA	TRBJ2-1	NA	CASTRGPGNEQFF	TGTGCCAGCACTCGGGGACCGGGAAATGAGCAGTTCTTC
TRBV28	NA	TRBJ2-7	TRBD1	CASSETGGLDEQYF	TGTGCCAGCAGCGAGACAGGGGGCTTAGACGAGCAGTACTTC
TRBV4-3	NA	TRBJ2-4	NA	CASSNRGGIQYF	TGCGCCAGCAGTAACAGGGGAGGGATTCAGTACTTC
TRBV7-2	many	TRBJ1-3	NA	CASSSALGNTIYF	TGTGCCAGCAGCTCAGCTCTTGGAAACACCATATATTTT
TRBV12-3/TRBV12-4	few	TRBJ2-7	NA	CASSLMRVGEQYF	TGTGCCAGCAGTTTAATGAGGGTCGGCGAGCAGTACTTC
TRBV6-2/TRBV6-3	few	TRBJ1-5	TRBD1	CASSNRDRVQPQHF	TGTGCCAGCTCTAACCGGGACAGGGTGCAGCCCCAGCATTTT
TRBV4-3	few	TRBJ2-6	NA	CASSQEFGPNVLTF	TGCGCCAGCAGCCAAGAGTTTGGACCCAACGTCCTGACTTTC
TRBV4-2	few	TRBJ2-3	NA	CASSQEARSADTQYF	TGTGCCAGCAGCCAAGAAGCTAGAAGTGCAGATACGCAGTATTTT